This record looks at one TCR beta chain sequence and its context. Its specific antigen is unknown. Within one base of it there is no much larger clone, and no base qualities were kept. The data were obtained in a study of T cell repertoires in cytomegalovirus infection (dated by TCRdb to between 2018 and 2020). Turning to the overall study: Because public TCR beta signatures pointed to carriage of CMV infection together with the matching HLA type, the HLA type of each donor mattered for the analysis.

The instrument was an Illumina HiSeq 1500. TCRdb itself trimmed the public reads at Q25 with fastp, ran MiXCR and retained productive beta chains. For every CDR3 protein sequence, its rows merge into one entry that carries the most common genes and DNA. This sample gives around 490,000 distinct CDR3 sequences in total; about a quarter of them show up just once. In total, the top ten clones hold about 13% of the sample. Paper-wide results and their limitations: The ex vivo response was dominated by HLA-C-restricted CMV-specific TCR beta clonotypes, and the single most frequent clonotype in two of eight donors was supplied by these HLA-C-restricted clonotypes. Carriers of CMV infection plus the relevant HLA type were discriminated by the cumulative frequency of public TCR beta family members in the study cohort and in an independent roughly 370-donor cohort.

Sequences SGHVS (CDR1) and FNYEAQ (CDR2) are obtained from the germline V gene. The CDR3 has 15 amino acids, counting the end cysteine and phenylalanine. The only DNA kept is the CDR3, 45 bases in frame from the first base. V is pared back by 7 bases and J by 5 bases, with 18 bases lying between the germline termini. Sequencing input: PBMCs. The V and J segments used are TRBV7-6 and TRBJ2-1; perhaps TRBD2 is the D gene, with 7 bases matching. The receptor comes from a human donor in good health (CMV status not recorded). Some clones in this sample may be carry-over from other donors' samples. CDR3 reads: CASTPSGTSNNEQFF. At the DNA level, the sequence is TGTGCCAGCACCCCCAGCGGGACAAGCAACAATGAGCAGTTCTTC.